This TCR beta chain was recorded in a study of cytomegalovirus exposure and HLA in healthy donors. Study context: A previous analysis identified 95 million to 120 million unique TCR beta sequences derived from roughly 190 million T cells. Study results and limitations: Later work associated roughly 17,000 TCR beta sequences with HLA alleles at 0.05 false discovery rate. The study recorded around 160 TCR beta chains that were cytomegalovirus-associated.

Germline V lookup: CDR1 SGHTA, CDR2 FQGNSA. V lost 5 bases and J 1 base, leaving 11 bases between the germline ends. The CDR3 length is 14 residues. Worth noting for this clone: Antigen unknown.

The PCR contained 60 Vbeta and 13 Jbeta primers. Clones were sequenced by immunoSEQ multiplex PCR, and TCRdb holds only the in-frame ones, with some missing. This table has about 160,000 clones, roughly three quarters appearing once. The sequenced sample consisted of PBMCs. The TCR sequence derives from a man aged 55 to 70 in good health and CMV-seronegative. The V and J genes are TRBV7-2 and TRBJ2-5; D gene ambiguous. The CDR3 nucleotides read TGTGCCAGCAGCCCTATGGCGGCCCAAGAGACCCAGTACTTC. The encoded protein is CASSPMAAQETQYF.